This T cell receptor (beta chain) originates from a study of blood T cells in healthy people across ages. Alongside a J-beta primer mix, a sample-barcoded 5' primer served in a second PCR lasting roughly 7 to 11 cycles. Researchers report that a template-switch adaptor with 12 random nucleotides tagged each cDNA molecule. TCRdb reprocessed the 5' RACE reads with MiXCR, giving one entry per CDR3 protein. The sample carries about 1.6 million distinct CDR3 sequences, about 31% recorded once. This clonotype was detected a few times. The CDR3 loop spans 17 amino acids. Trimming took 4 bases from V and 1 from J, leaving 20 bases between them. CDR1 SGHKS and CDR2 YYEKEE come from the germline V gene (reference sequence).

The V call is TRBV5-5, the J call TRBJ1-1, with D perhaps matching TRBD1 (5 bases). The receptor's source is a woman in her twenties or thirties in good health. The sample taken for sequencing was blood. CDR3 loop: CASSRTTGGRENTEAFF. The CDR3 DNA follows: TGTGCCAGCAGCCGGACGACCGGGGGAAGGGAGAACACTGAAGCTTTCTTT. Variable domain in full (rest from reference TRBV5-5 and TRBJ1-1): DAGVTQSPTHLIKTRGQQVTLRCSPISGHKSVSWYQQVLGQGPQFIFQYYEKEERGRGNFPDRFSARQFPNYSSELNVNALLLGDSALYLCASSRTTGGRENTEAFFGQGTRLTVV.